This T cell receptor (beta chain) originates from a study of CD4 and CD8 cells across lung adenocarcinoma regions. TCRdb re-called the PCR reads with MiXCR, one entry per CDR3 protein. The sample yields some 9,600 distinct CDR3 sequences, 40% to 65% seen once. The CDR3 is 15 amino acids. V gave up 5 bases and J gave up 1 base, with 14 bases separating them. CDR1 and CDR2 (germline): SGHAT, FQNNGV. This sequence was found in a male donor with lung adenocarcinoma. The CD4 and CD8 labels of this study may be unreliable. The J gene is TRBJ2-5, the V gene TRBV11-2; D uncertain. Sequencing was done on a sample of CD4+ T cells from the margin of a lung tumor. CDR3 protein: CASSLNSGPQETQYF. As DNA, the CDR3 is TGTGCCAGCAGCCTGAACTCCGGGCCCCAAGAGACCCAGTACTTC.